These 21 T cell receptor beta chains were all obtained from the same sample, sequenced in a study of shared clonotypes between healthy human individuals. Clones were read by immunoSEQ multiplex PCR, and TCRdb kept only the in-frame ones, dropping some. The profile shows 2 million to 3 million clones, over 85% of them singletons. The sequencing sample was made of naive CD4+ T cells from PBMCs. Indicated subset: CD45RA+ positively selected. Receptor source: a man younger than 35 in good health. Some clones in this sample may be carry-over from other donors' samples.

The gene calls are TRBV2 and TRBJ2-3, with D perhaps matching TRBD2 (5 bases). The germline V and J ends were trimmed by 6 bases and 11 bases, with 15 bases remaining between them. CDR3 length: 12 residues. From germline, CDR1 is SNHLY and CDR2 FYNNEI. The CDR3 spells CASRAEADGQYF. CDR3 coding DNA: TGTGCCAGCAGGGCGGAGGCGGACGGGCAGTATTTT. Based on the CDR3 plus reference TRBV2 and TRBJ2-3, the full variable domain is EPEVTQTPSHQVTQMGQEVILRCVPISNHLYFYWYRQILGQKVEFLVSFYNNEISEKSEIFDDQFSVERPDGSNFTLKIRSTKLEDSAMYFCASRAEADGQYFGPGTRLTVL.

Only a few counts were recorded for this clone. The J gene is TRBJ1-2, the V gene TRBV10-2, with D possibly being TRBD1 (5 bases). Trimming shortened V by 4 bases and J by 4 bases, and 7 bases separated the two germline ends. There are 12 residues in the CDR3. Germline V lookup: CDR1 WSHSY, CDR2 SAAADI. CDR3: CASSGGTYGYTF. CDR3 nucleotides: TGCGCCAGCAGTGGGGGCACCTATGGCTACACCTTC.

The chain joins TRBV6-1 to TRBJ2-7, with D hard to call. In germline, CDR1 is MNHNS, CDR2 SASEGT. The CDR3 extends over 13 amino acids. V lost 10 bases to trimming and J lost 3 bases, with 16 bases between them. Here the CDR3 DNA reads TGTGCCATTACGTTTGACGGCCTCTACGAGCAGTACTTC. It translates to CAITFDGLYEQYF.

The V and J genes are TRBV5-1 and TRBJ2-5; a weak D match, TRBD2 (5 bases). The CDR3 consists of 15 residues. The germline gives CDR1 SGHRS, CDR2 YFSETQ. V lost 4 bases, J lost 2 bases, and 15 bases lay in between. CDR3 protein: CASSEGSAVQETQYF. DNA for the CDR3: TGCGCCAGCAGCGAAGGGAGCGCGGTACAAGAGACCCAGTACTTC.

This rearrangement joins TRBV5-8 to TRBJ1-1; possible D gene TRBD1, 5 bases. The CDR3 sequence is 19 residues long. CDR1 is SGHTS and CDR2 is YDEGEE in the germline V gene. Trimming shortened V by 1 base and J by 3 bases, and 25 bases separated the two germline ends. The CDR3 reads CASSLKRDSSSLLDTEAFF. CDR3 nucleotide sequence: TGTGCCAGCAGCTTGAAACGCGACAGTTCTTCTTTATTGGACACTGAAGCTTTCTTT.

The CDR3 here is CASSVQMNTEAFF. CDR3 coding DNA: TGCGCCAGCAGCGTACAGATGAACACTGAAGCTTTCTTT. This chain uses TRBV5-1 with TRBJ1-1; D ambiguous. V was cut by 4 bases and J by 0 bases, with 7 bases left in between. The germline gives CDR1 SGHRS, CDR2 YFSETQ. There are 13 residues in the CDR3.

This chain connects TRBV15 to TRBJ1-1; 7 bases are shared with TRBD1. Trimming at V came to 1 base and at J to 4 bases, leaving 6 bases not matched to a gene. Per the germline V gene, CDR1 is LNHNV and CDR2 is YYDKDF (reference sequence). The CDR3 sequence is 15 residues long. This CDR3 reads CATSRGGTVLTEAFF. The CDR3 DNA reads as TGTGCCACCAGCAGAGGAGGGACAGTCCTCACTGAAGCTTTCTTT.

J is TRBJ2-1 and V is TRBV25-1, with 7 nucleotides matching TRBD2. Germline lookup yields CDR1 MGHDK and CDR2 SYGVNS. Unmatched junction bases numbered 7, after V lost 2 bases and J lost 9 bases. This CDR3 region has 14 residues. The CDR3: CASSENWGEGEQFF. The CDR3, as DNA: TGTGCCAGCAGTGAAAATTGGGGGGAGGGTGAGCAGTTCTTC.

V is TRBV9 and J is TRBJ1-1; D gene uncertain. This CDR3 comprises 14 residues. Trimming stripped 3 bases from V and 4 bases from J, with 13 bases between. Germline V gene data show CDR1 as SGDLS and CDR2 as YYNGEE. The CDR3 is CASSEEDGVTEAFF. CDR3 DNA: TGTGCCAGCAGCGAGGAGGATGGAGTCACTGAAGCTTTCTTT. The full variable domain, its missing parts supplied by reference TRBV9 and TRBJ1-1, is DSGVTQTPKHLITATGQRVTLRCSPRSGDLSVYWYQQSLDQGLQFLIQYYNGEERAKGNILERFSAQQFPDLHSELNLSSLELGDSALYFCASSEEDGVTEAFFGQGTRLTVV.

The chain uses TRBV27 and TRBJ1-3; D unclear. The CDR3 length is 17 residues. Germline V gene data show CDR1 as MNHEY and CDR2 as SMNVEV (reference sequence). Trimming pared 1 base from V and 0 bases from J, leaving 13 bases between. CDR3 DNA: TGTGCCAGCAGTTTATTGTGGCCTGATGCCTCTGGAAACACCATATATTTT. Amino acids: CASSLLWPDASGNTIYF.

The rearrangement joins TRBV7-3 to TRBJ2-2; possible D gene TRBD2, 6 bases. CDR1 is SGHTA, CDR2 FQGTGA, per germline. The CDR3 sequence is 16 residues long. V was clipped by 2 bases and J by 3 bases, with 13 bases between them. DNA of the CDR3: TGTGCCAGCAGCTTACGGGGGACCCAGGACACCGGGGAGCTGTTTTTT. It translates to CASSLRGTQDTGELFF.

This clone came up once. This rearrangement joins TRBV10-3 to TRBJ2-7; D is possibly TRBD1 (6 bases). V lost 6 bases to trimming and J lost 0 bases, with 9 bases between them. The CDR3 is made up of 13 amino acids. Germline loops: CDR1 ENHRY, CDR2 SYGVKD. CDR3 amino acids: CAIRQGSSYEQYF. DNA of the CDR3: TGTGCCATCAGGCAGGGGAGCTCCTACGAGCAGTACTTC.

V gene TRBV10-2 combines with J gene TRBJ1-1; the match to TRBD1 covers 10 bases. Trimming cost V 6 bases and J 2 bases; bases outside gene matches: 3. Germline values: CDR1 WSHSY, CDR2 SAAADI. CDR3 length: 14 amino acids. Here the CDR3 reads CASRTGGLNTEAFF. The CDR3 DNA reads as TGCGCCAGCAGGACAGGGGGCTTAAACACTGAAGCTTTCTTT.

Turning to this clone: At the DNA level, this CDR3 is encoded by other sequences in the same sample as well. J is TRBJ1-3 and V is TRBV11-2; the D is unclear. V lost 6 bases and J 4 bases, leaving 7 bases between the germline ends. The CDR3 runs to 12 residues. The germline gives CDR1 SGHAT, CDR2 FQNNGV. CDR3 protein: CASSRSGNTIYF. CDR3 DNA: TGTGCCAGCAGTCGATCGGGAAACACCATATATTTT.

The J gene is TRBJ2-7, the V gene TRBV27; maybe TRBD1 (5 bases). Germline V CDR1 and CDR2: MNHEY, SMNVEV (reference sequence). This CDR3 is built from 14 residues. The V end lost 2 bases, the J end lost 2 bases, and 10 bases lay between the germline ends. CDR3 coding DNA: TGTGCCAGCAGTTTAAGCACAGGCCCCTACGAGCAGTACTTC. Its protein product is CASSLSTGPYEQYF.

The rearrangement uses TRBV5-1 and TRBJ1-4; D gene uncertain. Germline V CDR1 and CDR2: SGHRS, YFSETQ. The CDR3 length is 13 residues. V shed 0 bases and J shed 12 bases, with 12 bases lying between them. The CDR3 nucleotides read TGCGCCAGCAGCTTGGTTTCAGAAGATCAACTGTTTTTT. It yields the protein CASSLVSEDQLFF.

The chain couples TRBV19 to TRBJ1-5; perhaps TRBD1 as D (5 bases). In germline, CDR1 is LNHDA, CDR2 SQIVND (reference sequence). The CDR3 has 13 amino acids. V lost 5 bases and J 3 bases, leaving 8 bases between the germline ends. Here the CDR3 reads CASSLGVNQPQHF. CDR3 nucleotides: TGTGCCAGTAGTTTAGGGGTCAATCAGCCCCAGCATTTT.

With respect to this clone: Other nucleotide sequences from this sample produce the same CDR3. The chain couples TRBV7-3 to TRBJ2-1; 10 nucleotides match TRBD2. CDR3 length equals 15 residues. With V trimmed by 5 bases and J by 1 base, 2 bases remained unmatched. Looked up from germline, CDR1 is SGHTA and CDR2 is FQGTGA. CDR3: CASSKLAGSYNEQFF. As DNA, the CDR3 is TGTGCCAGCAGCAAACTAGCGGGGTCCTACAATGAGCAGTTCTTC.

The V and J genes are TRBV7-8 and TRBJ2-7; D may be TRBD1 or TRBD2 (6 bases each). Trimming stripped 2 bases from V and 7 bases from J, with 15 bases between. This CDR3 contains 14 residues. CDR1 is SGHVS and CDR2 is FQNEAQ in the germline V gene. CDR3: CASSLYSGEDEQYF. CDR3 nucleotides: TGTGCCAGCAGCTTATACTCAGGGGAGGATGAGCAGTACTTC.

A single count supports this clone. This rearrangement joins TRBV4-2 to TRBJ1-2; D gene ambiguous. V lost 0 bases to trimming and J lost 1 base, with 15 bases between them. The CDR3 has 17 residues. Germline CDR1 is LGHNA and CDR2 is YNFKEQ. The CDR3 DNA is TGTGCCAGCAGCCAAGATCTGTTAGGAGGGAGTAACTATGGCTACACCTTC. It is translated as CASSQDLLGGSNYGYTF.

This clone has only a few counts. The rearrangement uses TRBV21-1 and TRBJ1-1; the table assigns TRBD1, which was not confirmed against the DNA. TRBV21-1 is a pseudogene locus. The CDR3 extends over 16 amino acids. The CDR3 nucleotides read TGTGCCAGCAGCAAAGAAATGACAGAACCGAACACTGAAGCTTTCTTT. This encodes CASSKEMTEPNTEAFF.